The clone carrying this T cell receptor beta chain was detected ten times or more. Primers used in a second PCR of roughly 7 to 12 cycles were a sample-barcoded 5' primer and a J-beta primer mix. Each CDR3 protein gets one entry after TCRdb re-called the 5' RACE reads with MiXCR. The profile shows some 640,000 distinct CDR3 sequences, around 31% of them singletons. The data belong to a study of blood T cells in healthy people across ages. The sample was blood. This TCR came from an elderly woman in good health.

CDR3 bases: TGCGCCAGCAGCCAACCCCAGCGGGACCGCGATACGCAGTATTTT. Translated: CASSQPQRDRDTQYF. The chain uses TRBV4-1 and TRBJ2-3; 7 bases are shared with TRBD2. V shed 2 bases, J shed 6 bases, and the junction held 8 bases outside the gene matches. Germline V CDR1 and CDR2: MGHRA, YSYEKL. The CDR3 is made up of 15 amino acids.